This TCR beta chain was obtained from a study of T cell responses to AZD1222 COVID-19 vaccine. With V trimmed by 0 bases and J by 3 bases, 5 bases remained unmatched. The CDR3 consists of 15 residues. Germline CDR1 reads SGHVS; CDR2 reads FQNEAQ. This clone was counted once. Antigen unknown. The protocol was immunoSEQ multiplex PCR, while the TCRdb copy is restricted to in-frame clones and leaves out a portion. The sample yields 95,000 to 130,000 clones, approximately 85% seen once. Broader study findings: Regions 160-218 and 743-854 dominated among vaccine-associated CD4 TCRs spanning spike. There were repertoire samples only from the period after the peak T cell response.

The V gene is TRBV7-8, the J gene TRBJ2-7; 7 bases line up with TRBD1. The origin of this receptor is an adult in good health. Here the sequenced sample was peripheral blood, taken on day 0 of MenACWY control vaccination. CDR3 nucleotides: TGTGCCAGCAGCTTAGCGCAGGGACAGCTCTACGAGCAGTACTTC. Its translation is CASSLAQGQLYEQYF.